These T cell receptor beta chains were read from a single sample in a study of blood T cell repertoires in COVID-19. Repertoires were generated with immunoSEQ multiplex PCR, while TCRdb's copy carries only in-frame clones and drops some. The sample includes fewer than 200,000 clones, almost 80% of them seen just once. The specimen sequenced was peripheral blood. These receptor sequences come from an older woman with acute or convalescent COVID-19. CDR3s include the opening cysteine and the closing phenylalanine or tryptophan. The D gene is left open where the match is weak. A clone size is listed for some rows: how often the clone was seen (once, few, many), or a class if it is expanded.

d_call,j_call,clone_size,v_call,cdr3_aa,cdr3_nt
-,TRBJ2-7,few,TRBV2,CASSRQADSYEQYF,TGTGCCAGCAGCAGGCAAGCGGACTCCTACGAGCAGTACTTC
TRBD1,TRBJ2-7,-,TRBV28,CASSSFRTGGLYYEQYF,TGTGCCAGCAGTTCATTCAGAACAGGGGGCCTTTACTACGAGCAGTACTTC
TRBD2,TRBJ2-3,-,TRBV27,CASSFFGVGRGTDTQYF,TGTGCCAGCAGTTTTTTCGGTGTGGGGAGGGGCACAGATACGCAGTATTTT
-,TRBJ2-3,-,TRBV27,CASSRHGDTQYF,TGTGCCAGCAGCAGACACGGAGATACGCAGTATTTT
-,TRBJ1-5,-,TRBV27,CASSSGTTSNQPQHF,TGTGCCAGCAGTTCCGGGACAACTAGCAATCAGCCCCAGCATTTT
-,TRBJ1-3,-,TRBV5-5,CASSSLGGVFGNTIYF,TGTGCCAGCAGCTCGCTAGGAGGGGTTTTTGGAAACACCATATATTTT
TRBD1,TRBJ1-2,-,TRBV3-1/TRBV3-2,CASSQSTGDYGYTF,TGTGCCAGCAGCCAAAGTACAGGGGACTATGGCTACACCTTC
TRBD2,TRBJ2-1,-,TRBV20-1,CSASSGSRYNEQFF,TGCAGTGCTAGTAGCGGGAGTCGATACAATGAGCAGTTCTTC
-,TRBJ2-1,-,TRBV4-1,CASSQPTGRGNEQFF,TGCGCCAGCAGCCAACCTACTGGACGGGGCAATGAGCAGTTCTTC
-,TRBJ1-3,-,TRBV7-3,CASSLGTGPGNTIYF,TGTGCCAGCAGCTTAGGTACAGGGCCTGGAAACACCATATATTTT
-,TRBJ1-2,-,TRBV6-5,CASRRNRDTSYGYTF,TGTGCCAGCAGGAGAAACCGGGACACCTCTTATGGCTACACCTTC
-,TRBJ2-7,-,TRBV4-1,CASSQEVRIGEQYF,TGCGCCAGCAGCCAAGAAGTGAGAATCGGCGAGCAGTACTTC
-,TRBJ1-1,-,TRBV5-4,CASSFGGNTEAFF,TGTGCCAGCAGCTTTGGAGGGAACACTGAAGCTTTCTTT
-,TRBJ1-4,-,TRBV19,CASSSPGGETGEKLFF,TGTGCCAGTAGTTCCCCCGGAGGGGAGACGGGTGAAAAACTGTTTTTT
TRBD1,TRBJ1-2,-,TRBV7-2,CASSSDRVVYTF,TGTGCCAGCAGCTCGGACAGGGTAGTCTACACCTTC
TRBD1,TRBJ1-1,-,TRBV29-1,CSVVINGQGQAFF,TGCAGCGTCGTTATCAACGGACAGGGTCAAGCTTTCTTT
TRBD1,TRBJ2-1,-,TRBV19,CASSVRTGAYNEQFF,TGTGCCAGTAGTGTAAGGACAGGAGCCTACAATGAGCAGTTCTTC
-,TRBJ2-1,few,TRBV3-1/TRBV3-2,CASSQDTQSREQFF,TGTGCCAGCAGCCAAGATACCCAGTCCCGTGAGCAGTTCTTC
TRBD1,TRBJ1-5,-,TRBV19,CASSTDRVTQHF,TGTGCCAGTAGTACCGACAGGGTAACCCAGCATTTT
-,TRBJ2-7,few,TRBV9,CASSLSSYGYEQYF,TGTGCCAGCAGCCTATCTAGCTACGGCTACGAGCAGTACTTC
-,TRBJ2-3,-,TRBV7-9,CASSFLADSSTDTQYF,TGTGCCAGCAGCTTTTTAGCAGATAGTAGCACAGATACGCAGTATTTT
TRBD2,TRBJ2-7,once,TRBV7-8,CASRPTSGSSYEQYF,TGTGCCAGCAGACCCACTAGCGGGAGCTCCTACGAGCAGTACTTC
TRBD1,TRBJ1-1,-,TRBV7-2,CASSLQGAGTEAFF,TGTGCCAGCAGTTTACAGGGGGCGGGCACTGAAGCTTTCTTT
TRBD1,TRBJ2-1,few,TRBV7-6,CASSPDRAGGEQFF,TGTGCCAGCAGCCCGGACAGGGCTGGGGGTGAGCAGTTCTTC
-,TRBJ2-3,-,TRBV27,CASGVRGLSTDTQYF,TGTGCCAGCGGCGTGCGGGGACTTAGCACAGATACGCAGTATTTT
-,TRBJ2-3,-,TRBV10-3,CAASGEAPDTQYF,TGTGCCGCGTCTGGGGAGGCCCCAGATACGCAGTATTTT
-,TRBJ2-3,-,TRBV5-5,CASSLSRISTDTQYF,TGTGCCAGCAGCTTGAGCCGAATCTCCACAGATACGCAGTATTTT
TRBD2,TRBJ2-7,-,TRBV11-2,CASSLRTSGRTSTEQYF,TGTGCCAGCAGCTTACGGACTAGCGGGAGGACCTCTACCGAGCAGTACTTC
-,TRBJ1-5,once,TRBV19,CASTTGSYGNQPQHF,TGTGCCAGTACGACAGGAAGTTATGGCAATCAGCCCCAGCATTTT
-,TRBJ1-1,-,TRBV29-1,CSVFRKNTEAFF,TGCAGCGTTTTCAGGAAGAACACTGAAGCTTTCTTT
TRBD1,TRBJ1-5,-,TRBV19,CASRQTGINQPQHF,TGTGCCAGTAGGCAGACAGGGATCAATCAGCCCCAGCATTTT
-,TRBJ2-1,few,TRBV4-2,CASRLRPGDDYNEQFF,TGTGCCAGCAGGCTCCGCCCAGGGGATGACTACAATGAGCAGTTCTTC
-,TRBJ2-5,-,TRBV6-1,CASSEGRRAQYF,TGTGCCAGCAGTGAAGGGAGACGCGCCCAGTACTTC
TRBD1,TRBJ1-6,-,TRBV3-1/TRBV3-2,CASSHWDRENSPLHF,TGTGCCAGCAGCCACTGGGACAGGGAAAATTCACCCCTCCACTTT
TRBD1,TRBJ2-1,-,TRBV6-5,CASRDRADTNEQFF,TGTGCCAGCAGGGACAGGGCGGACACCAATGAGCAGTTCTTC
-,TRBJ1-5,-,TRBV5-6,CASSLGVVNQPQHF,TGTGCCAGCAGCCTCGGGGTAGTCAATCAGCCCCAGCATTTT
-,TRBJ2-7,-,TRBV20-1,CSARERYEQYF,TGCAGTGCTAGAGAGCGATACGAGCAGTACTTC
TRBD1,TRBJ1-2,-,TRBV7-2,CASSSWATGGDYTF,TGTGCCAGCAGCTCCTGGGCGACAGGGGGAGACTACACCTTC
-,TRBJ2-5,-,TRBV6-6,CASTSGGSWREETQYF,TGTGCCAGCACCTCGGGGGGCTCCTGGAGGGAAGAGACCCAGTACTTC
-,TRBJ1-5,-,TRBV27,CASSLDGYSNQPQHF,TGTGCCAGCAGTCTCGACGGGTATAGCAATCAGCCCCAGCATTTT
-,TRBJ1-5,-,TRBV6-1,CASSDHRGNQPQHF,TGTGCCAGCAGTGACCACAGGGGCAATCAGCCCCAGCATTTT
-,TRBJ1-1,few,TRBV29-1,CSVEIILQGVAFF,TGCAGCGTTGAAATAATACTGCAGGGTGTAGCTTTCTTT
-,TRBJ1-3,few,TRBV5-5,CASSFMQGTGNTIYF,TGTGCCAGCAGCTTTATGCAGGGAACTGGAAACACCATATATTTT
-,TRBJ2-7,-,TRBV19,CASSMGRGAKSEQYF,TGTGCCAGTAGTATGGGAAGGGGCGCGAAAAGCGAGCAGTACTTC
TRBD1,TRBJ1-2,once,TRBV2,CASSLRTGTYGYTF,TGTGCCAGCAGTTTAAGGACAGGGACCTATGGCTACACCTTC
-,TRBJ2-2,-,TRBV7-2,CASSSQVSNTGELFF,TGTGCCAGCAGCTCACAGGTATCGAACACCGGGGAGCTGTTTTTT
-,TRBJ1-5,-,TRBV27,CASSLGRGDQPQHF,TGTGCCAGCAGTTTAGGCAGGGGAGATCAGCCCCAGCATTTT
-,TRBJ1-5,-,TRBV12-3/TRBV12-4,CASSLAEQQPQHF,TGTGCCAGCAGTTTAGCGGAGCAACAGCCCCAGCATTTT
TRBD1,TRBJ1-2,-,TRBV5-8,CASSLWDRGGYGYTF,TGTGCCAGCAGCTTGTGGGACAGGGGAGGCTATGGCTACACCTTC
-,TRBJ1-2,few,TRBV6-1,CASSEFPRGYTF,TGTGCCAGCAGTGAATTCCCCAGGGGCTACACCTTC
TRBD1,TRBJ1-4,once,TRBV12-5,CASGFWTGTGGLDEKLFF,TGTGCTAGTGGTTTTTGGACGGGAACAGGGGGCCTTGATGAAAAACTGTTTTTT
TRBD2,TRBJ2-2,few,TRBV7-3,CASRRGLADTGELFF,TGTGCCAGCCGCCGGGGACTAGCGGACACCGGGGAGCTGTTTTTT
-,TRBJ2-7,-,TRBV7-2,CASSLGRQGIGEQYF,TGTGCCAGCAGCTTAGGTCGGCAGGGAATAGGCGAGCAGTACTTC